These 9 T cell receptor beta chains originate from one sample sequenced in a study of shared clonotypes between healthy human individuals. It was CD45RO-negative cells, positively selected for CCR7, that made up naive CD8 cells, with terminally differentiated effector memory CD45RA+ cells excluded. Assay: immunoSEQ multiplex PCR; the TCRdb copy retains only in-frame clones and omits some. The sample has 1.5 million to 2.5 million clones; roughly 94% are singletons. The material sequenced was naive CD8+ T cells sorted from blood. These TCRs come from a man between 18 and 35 years old in good health.

V and J are TRBV7-9 and TRBJ1-4; 7 bases match TRBD1. Germline CDR1 is SEHNR and CDR2 is FQNEAQ (reference sequence). V lost 3 bases, J lost 7 bases, and 8 bases stayed unmatched. The CDR3 has 15 residues. The DNA for the CDR3 is TGTGCCAGCAGCTTCGGACAGGATAAGAGTGAAAAACTGTTTTTT. Amino acids: CASSFGQDKSEKLFF.

V is TRBV27 and J is TRBJ2-7; TRBD1 aligns across 8 bases. This CDR3 region has 15 residues. Losses at the gene ends were 2 bases for V and 2 bases for J; bases not matched to a gene: 5. From germline, CDR1 is MNHEY and CDR2 SMNVEV (reference sequence). The CDR3 sequence is CASSLGGTGTYEQYF. CDR3 DNA sequence: TGTGCCAGCAGTTTAGGGGGGACAGGAACCTACGAGCAGTACTTC.

Regarding this clone: Other DNA sequences within the sample encode an identical CDR3. Written as DNA, the CDR3 is TGCAGCGACCGCACGCAGTATTTT. It is translated as CSDRTQYF. The rearrangement uses TRBV29-1 and TRBJ2-3; D call uncertain. Germline CDR1 SQVTM, CDR2 ANQGSEA. This CDR3 comprises 8 residues. V dropped 7 bases and J dropped 9 bases, with 5 bases sitting between them.

In its sample, this clone was seen once. The chain is built from TRBV4-1 and TRBJ2-2; TRBD2 might be the D (5 bases). CDR3 length: 16 residues. The germline V gene has CDR1 MGHRA and CDR2 YSYEKL. V lost 4 bases and J 1 base, leaving 13 bases between the germline ends. DNA for the CDR3: TGCGCCAGCAGCCCGCTCGAGGGTCTGAACACCGGGGAGCTGTTTTTT. As protein: CASSPLEGLNTGELFF.

The rearrangement links TRBV14 to TRBJ2-1, with a weak D call TRBD1 (6 bases). Trimming pared 1 base from V and 5 bases from J, leaving 9 bases between. The CDR3 runs 14 residues. The V gene's germline CDR1 is SGHDN and CDR2 FVKESK. CDR3 bases: TGTGCCAGCAGCCAAGGACAGGCGGACAATGAGCAGTTCTTC. Translated: CASSQGQADNEQFF. The variable domain in full, completed from reference TRBV14 and TRBJ2-1, reads EAGVTQFPSHSVIEKGQTVTLRCDPISGHDNLYWYRRVMGKEIKFLLHFVKESKQDESGMPNNRFLAERTGGTYSTLKVQPAELEDSGVYFCASSQGQADNEQFFGPGTRLTVL.

The V call is TRBV9, the J call TRBJ2-3; D is undetermined. Trimming took off 1 base at V and 4 bases at J, with 13 bases between the two ends. The CDR3 consists of 15 residues. Germline V lookup: CDR1 SGDLS, CDR2 YYNGEE. The DNA of the CDR3 is TGTGCCAGCAGCGTATTATTAGCTTCCCCAGATACGCAGTATTTT. Translation gives CASSVLLASPDTQYF.

V usage is TRBV7-2 and J usage is TRBJ2-7, with D possibly being TRBD1 (5 bases). Looked up from germline, CDR1 is SGHTA and CDR2 is FQGNSA. The CDR3 totals 15 residues. V gave up 0 bases and J gave up 5 bases, with 14 bases separating them. The CDR3 sequence is CASSLAAGWGNEQYF. The CDR3 nucleotides are TGTGCCAGCAGCTTAGCGGCAGGGTGGGGCAACGAGCAGTACTTC.

The DNA of the CDR3 is TGTGCCAGCAGCCTTGACAGGGGGACCTCCTACAATGAGCAGTTCTTC. Its protein product is CASSLDRGTSYNEQFF. The rearrangement joins TRBV11-1 to TRBJ2-1; 9 bases agree with TRBD1. The germline gives CDR1 SGHAT, CDR2 FQDESV (reference sequence). V lost 5 bases, J lost 0 bases, and 5 bases stayed unmatched. The CDR3 totals 16 residues.

J is TRBJ2-7 and V is TRBV30; weak D call: TRBD2 (5 bases). CDR3 length: 13 residues. V was trimmed by 4 bases and J by 3 bases, leaving 13 bases between them. Germline CDR1 reads GTSNPN; CDR2 reads SVGIG (reference sequence). CDR3 in DNA: TGTGCCTGGAATATCGGAGGCGGCTACGAGCAGTACTTC. It specifies CAWNIGGGYEQYF. The full variable domain, in which reference TRBV30 and TRBJ2-7 provide the parts outside the CDR3, is SQTIHQWPATLVQPVGSPLSLECTVEGTSNPNLYWYRQAAGRGLQLLFYSVGIGQISSEVPQNLSASRPQDRQFILSSKKLLLSDSGFYLCAWNIGGGYEQYFGPGTRLTVT.